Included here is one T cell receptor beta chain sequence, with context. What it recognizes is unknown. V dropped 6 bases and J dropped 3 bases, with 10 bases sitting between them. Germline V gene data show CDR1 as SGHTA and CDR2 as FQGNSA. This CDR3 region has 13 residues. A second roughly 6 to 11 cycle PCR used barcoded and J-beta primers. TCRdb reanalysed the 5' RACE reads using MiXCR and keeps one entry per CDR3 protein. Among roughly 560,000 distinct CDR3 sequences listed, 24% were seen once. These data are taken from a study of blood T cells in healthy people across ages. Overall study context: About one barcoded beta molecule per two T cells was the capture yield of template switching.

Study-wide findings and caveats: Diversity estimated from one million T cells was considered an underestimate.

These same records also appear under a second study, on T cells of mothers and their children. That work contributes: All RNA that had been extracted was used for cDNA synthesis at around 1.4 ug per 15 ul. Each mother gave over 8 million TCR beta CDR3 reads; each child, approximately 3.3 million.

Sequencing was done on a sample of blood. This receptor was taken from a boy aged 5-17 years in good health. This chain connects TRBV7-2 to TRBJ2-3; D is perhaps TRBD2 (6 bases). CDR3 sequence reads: CASREGRTDTQYF. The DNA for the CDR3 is TGTGCCAGCAGGGAGGGGAGGACAGATACGCAGTATTTT.